The T cell receptor (beta chain) described here comes from a study of shared clonotypes between healthy human individuals. From germline, CDR1 is SEHNR and CDR2 FQNEAQ (reference sequence). This CDR3 is built from 16 residues. V lost 5 bases, J lost 1 base, and 15 bases lay in between. TCRdb keeps only in-frame clones here, not all; method: immunoSEQ multiplex PCR. The data show around 640,000 clones, about 95% seen once. Naive CD8 cells lacked CD45RO and underwent positive selection for CCR7, leaving out terminally differentiated effector memory CD45RA+ cells. The origin of this receptor is a woman in her twenties or thirties in good health. The sample comprised naive CD8+ T cells sorted from blood. The chain links TRBV7-9 to TRBJ2-1; possibly TRBD2 for D (8 bases). The CDR3 DNA sequence: TGTGCCAGCAGCACCGCGGGGGGACAGTCCTACAATGAGCAGTTCTTC. Amino acids: CASSTAGGQSYNEQFF.